One sample yielded the 3 T cell receptor beta chains listed below, sequenced in a study of Ad26.COV2.S vaccination and SARS-CoV-2 variants. The assay was immunoSEQ multiplex PCR, and TCRdb's table has in-frame clones only and misses some. The table has over 350,000 clones, about 88% seen once. Treatment in this sample: roughly 20 received Ad26.COV2.S at low or high dose, single or two shots; 5 received placebo; per-sample allocation not given. Sampling was done on day 63 after the first vaccine or placebo injection. The sequenced sample was peripheral blood, obtained in a trial of Ad26.COV2.S vaccine versus placebo. The origin of the receptors is a person aged 18-60 years who received the Ad26.COV2.S COVID-19 vaccine or a placebo.

The chain is built from TRBV3-1 (or the pseudogene TRBV3-2) and TRBJ2-7; no definite D call. Germline CDR1 reads LGHDT; CDR2 reads YNNKEL (reference sequence). The CDR3 runs 14 residues. Trimming shortened V by 0 bases and J by 2 bases, and 8 bases separated the two germline ends. CDR3 in amino acids: CASSQDPIPYEQYF. CDR3 DNA: TGTGCCAGCAGCCAAGATCCGATTCCCTACGAGCAGTACTTC.

This rearrangement joins TRBV14 to TRBJ2-7; the D gene is possibly TRBD2 (6 bases). V was clipped by 1 base and J by 2 bases, with 12 bases between them. Germline-derived CDR1 and CDR2 are SGHDN and FVKESK. The CDR3 sequence is 15 residues long. The CDR3 nucleotides are TGTGCCAGCAGCCAAGGGAGGGCTTACACCTACGAGCAGTACTTC. As protein: CASSQGRAYTYEQYF.

This chain links TRBV6-5 with TRBJ1-4, with D hard to call. Trimming removed 2 bases from V and 5 bases from J, with 9 bases in between. The CDR3 extends over 14 amino acids. Germline loops: CDR1 MNHEY, CDR2 SVGAGI. CDR3 amino acids: CASSYPQHNEKLFF. CDR3 sequence (DNA): TGTGCCAGCAGTTACCCACAGCACAATGAAAAACTGTTTTTT.